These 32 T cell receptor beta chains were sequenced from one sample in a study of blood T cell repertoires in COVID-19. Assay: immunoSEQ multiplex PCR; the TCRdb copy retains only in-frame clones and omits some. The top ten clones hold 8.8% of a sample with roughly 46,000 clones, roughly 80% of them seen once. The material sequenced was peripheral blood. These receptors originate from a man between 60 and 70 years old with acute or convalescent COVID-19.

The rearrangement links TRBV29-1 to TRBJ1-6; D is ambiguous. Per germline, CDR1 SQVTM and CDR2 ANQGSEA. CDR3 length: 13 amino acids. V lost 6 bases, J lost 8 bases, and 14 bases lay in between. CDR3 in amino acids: CSVRTNLDSPLHF. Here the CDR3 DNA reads TGCAGCGTCCGAACCAATTTAGATTCACCCCTCCACTTT.

CDR3 coding DNA: TGTGCCAGCAGCCACCCGCGACTAGCGGGGGGCACCCAGTACAATGAGCAGTTCTTC. Translation: CASSHPRLAGGTQYNEQFF. This chain connects TRBV7-8 to TRBJ2-1; 13 positions agree with TRBD2. Losses at the gene ends were 5 bases for V and 4 bases for J; bases not matched to a gene: 14. The CDR3 extends over 19 amino acids. CDR1 SGHVS and CDR2 FQNEAQ come from the germline V gene.

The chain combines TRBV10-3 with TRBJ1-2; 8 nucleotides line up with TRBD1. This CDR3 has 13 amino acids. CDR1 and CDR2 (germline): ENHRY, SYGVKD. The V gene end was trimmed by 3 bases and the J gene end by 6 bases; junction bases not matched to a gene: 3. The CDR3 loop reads CAISDGDRNGYTF. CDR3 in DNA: TGTGCCATCAGTGATGGGGACAGGAATGGCTACACCTTC.

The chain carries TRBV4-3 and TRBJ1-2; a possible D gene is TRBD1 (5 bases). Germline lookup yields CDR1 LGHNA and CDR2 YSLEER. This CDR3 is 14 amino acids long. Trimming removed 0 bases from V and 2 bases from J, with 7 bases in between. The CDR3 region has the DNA TGCGCCAGCAGCCAAGAATCAGGGAACTATGGCTACACCTTC. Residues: CASSQESGNYGYTF.

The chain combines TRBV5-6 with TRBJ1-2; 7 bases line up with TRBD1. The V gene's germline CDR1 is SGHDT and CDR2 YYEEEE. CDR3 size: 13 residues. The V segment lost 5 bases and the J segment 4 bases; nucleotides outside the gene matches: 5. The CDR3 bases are TGTGCCAGCAGACCGACAGGGCTCTATGGCTACACCTTC. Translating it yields CASRPTGLYGYTF.

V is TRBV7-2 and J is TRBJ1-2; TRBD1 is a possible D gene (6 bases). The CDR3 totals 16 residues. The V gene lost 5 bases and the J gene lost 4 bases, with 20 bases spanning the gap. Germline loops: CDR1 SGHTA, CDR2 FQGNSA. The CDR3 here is CASSGYRAAISYGYTF. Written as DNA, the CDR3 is TGTGCCAGCAGCGGCTACAGGGCCGCCATTAGCTATGGCTACACCTTC.

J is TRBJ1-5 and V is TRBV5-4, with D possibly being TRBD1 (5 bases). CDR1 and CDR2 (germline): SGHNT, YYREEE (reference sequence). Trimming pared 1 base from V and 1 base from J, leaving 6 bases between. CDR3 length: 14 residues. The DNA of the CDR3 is TGTGCCAGCAGCTTGTCAGGGAGCAATCAGCCCCAGCATTTT. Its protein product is CASSLSGSNQPQHF.

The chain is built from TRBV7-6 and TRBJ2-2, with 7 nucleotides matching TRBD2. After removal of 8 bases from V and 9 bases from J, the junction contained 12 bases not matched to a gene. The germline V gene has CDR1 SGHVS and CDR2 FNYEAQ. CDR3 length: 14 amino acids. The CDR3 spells CASARGFDGRELFF. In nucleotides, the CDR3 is TGTGCCAGCGCGCGGGGGTTCGACGGGCGGGAGCTGTTTTTT.

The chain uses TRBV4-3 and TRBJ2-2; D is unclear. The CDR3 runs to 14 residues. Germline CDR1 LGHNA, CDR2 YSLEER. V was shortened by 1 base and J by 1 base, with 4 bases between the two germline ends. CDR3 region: CASSQAGNTGELFF. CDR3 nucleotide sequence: TGCGCCAGCAGCCAAGCAGGGAACACCGGGGAGCTGTTTTTT.

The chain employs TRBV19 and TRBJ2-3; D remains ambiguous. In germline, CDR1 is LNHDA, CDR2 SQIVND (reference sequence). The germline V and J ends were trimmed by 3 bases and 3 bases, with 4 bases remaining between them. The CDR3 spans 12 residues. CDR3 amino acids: CASSISTDTQYF. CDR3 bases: TGTGCCAGTAGTATTTCGACAGATACGCAGTATTTT. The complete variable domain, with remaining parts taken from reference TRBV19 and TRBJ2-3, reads DGGITQSPKYLFRKEGQNVTLSCEQNLNHDAMYWYRQDPGQGLRLIYYSQIVNDFQKGDIAEGYSVSREKKESFPLTVTSAQKNPTAFYLCASSISTDTQYFGPGTRLTVL.

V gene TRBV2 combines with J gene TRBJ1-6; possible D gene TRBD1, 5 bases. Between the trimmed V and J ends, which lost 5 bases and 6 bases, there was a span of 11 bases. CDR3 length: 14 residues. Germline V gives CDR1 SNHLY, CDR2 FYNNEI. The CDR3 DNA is TGTGCCAGCAGTACCGGGACTGCTAATTCACCCCTCCACTTT. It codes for CASSTGTANSPLHF.

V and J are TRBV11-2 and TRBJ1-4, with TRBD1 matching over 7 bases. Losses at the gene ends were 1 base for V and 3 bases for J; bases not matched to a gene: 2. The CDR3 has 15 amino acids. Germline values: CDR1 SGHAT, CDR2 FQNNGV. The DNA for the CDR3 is TGTGCCAGCAGCTTAGGGACAGGCTCTAATGAAAAACTGTTTTTT. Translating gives CASSLGTGSNEKLFF.

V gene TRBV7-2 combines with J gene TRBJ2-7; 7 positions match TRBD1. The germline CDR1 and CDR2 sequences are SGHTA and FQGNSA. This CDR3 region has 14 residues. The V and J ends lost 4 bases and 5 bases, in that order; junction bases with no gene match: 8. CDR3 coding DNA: TGTGCCAGCAGCTCTCAGGGGGTGTTGAACGAGCAGTACTTC. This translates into CASSSQGVLNEQYF.

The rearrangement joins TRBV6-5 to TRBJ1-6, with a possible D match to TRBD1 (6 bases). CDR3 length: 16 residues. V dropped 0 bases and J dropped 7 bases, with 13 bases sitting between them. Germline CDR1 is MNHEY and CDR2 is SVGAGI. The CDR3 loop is CASSYSDRANNSPLHF. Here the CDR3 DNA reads TGTGCCAGCAGTTACTCGGACAGAGCGAACAATTCACCCCTCCACTTT.

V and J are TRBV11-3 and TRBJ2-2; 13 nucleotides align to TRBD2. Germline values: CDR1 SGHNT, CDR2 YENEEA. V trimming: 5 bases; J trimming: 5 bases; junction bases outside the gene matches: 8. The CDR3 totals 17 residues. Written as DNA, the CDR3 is TGTGCCAGCAGCCCTCGACTAGCGGGGGGTATAACCGGGGAGCTGTTTTTT. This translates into CASSPRLAGGITGELFF.

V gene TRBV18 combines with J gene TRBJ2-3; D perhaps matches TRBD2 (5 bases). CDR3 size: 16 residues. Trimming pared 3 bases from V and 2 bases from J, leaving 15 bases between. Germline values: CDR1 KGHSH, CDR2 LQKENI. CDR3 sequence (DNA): TGTGCCAGCTCACCCTCGATTATGCGGGTCACAGATACGCAGTATTTT. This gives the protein CASSPSIMRVTDTQYF.

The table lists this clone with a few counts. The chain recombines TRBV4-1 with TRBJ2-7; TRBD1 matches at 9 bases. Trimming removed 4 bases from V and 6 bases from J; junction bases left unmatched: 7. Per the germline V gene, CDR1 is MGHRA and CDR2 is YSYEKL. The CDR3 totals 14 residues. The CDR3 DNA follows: TGCGCCAGCAGCCTACCCGGGACAGGGTTCGAGCAGTACTTC. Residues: CASSLPGTGFEQYF.

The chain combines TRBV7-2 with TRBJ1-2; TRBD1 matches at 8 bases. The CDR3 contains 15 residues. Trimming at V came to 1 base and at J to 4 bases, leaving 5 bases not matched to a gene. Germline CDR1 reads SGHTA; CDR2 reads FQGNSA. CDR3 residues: CASSLVAGGAYGYTF. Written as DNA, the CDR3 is TGTGCCAGCAGCTTAGTGGCAGGGGGCGCCTATGGCTACACCTTC.

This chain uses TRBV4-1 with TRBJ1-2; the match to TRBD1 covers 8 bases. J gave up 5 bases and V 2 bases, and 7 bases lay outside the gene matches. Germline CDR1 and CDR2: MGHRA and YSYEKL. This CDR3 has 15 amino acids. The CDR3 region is CASSQPDREGYGYTF. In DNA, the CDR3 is TGCGCCAGCAGCCAACCGGACAGGGAGGGGTATGGCTACACCTTC.

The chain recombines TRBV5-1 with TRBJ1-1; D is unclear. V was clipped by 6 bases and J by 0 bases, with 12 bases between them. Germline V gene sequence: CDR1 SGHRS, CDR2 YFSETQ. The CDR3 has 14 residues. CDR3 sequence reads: CASNFGIMNTEAFF. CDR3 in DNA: TGCGCCAGCAACTTCGGGATCATGAACACTGAAGCTTTCTTT. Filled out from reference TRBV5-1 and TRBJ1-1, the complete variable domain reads KAGVTQTPRYLIKTRGQQVTLSCSPISGHRSVSWYQQTPGQGLQFLFEYFSETQRNKGNFPGRFSGRQFSNSRSEMNVSTLELGDSALYLCASNFGIMNTEAFFGQGTRLTVV.

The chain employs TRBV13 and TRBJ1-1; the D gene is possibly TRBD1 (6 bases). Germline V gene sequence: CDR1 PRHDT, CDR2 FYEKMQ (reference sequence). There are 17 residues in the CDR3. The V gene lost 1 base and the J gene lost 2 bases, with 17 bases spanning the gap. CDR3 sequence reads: CASSLDLGAGDNTEAFF. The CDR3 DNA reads TGTGCCAGCAGCTTAGATTTAGGGGCAGGGGACAACACTGAAGCTTTCTTT.

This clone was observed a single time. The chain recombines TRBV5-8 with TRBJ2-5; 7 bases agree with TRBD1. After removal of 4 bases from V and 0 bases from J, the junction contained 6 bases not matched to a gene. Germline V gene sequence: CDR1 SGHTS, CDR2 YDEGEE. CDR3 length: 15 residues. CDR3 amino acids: CASSQYRGDQETQYF. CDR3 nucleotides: TGTGCCAGCAGCCAATACAGGGGCGACCAAGAGACCCAGTACTTC.

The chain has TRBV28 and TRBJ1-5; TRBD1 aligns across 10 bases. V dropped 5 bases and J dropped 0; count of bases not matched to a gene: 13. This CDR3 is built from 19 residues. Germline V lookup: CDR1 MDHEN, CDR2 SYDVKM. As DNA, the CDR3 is TGTGCCAGCAGTAAACCTCGGACAGGGGGTACCTATAGCAATCAGCCCCAGCATTTT. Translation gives CASSKPRTGGTYSNQPQHF.

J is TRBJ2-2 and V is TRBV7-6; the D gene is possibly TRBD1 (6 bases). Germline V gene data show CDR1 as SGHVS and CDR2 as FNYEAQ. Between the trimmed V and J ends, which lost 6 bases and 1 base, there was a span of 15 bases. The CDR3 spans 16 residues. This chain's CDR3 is CASSAAQGWNTGELFF. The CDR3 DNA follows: TGTGCCAGCAGTGCCGCGCAGGGGTGGAACACCGGGGAGCTGTTTTTT. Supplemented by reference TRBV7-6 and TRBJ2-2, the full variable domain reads GAGVSQSPRYKVTKRGQDVALRCDPISGHVSLYWYRQALGQGPEFLTYFNYEAQQDKSGLPNDRFSAERPEGSISTLTIQRTEQRDSAMYRCASSAAQGWNTGELFFGEGSRLTVL.

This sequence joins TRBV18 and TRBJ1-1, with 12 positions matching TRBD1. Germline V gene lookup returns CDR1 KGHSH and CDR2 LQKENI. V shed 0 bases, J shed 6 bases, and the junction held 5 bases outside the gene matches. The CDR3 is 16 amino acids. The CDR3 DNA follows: TGTGCCAGCTCACCACCTGTCGGGACAGGGGGCCCTGAAGCTTTCTTT. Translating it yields CASSPPVGTGGPEAFF.

The CDR3 sequence: CATSDGETGYTEAFF. In nucleotides, the CDR3 is TGTGCCACCAGTGACGGGGAGACAGGGTACACTGAAGCTTTCTTT. The chain uses TRBV24-1 and TRBJ1-1; 7 bases align to TRBD1. The CDR3 sequence is 15 residues long. V dropped 4 bases and J dropped 3; count of bases not matched to a gene: 7. Germline CDR1 KGHDR, CDR2 SFDVKD.

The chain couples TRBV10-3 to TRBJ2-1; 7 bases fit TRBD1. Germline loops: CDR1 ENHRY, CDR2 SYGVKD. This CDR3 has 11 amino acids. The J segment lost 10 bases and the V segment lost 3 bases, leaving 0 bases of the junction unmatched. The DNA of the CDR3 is TGTGCCATCAGTGAAGGGGGCGAGCAGTTCTTC. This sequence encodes CAISEGGEQFF.

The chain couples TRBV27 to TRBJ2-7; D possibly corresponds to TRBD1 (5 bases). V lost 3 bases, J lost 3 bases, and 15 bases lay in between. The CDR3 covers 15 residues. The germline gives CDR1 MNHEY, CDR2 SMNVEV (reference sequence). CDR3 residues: CASSFGAGRYYEQYF. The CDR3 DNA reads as TGTGCCAGCAGTTTTGGGGCCGGCCGTTACTACGAGCAGTACTTC.

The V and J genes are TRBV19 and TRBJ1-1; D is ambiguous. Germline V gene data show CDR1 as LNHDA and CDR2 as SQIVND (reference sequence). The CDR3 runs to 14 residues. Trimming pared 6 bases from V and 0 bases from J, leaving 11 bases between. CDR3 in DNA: TGTGCCAGTAGGAGGGTCCTCATGAACACTGAAGCTTTCTTT. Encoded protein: CASRRVLMNTEAFF.

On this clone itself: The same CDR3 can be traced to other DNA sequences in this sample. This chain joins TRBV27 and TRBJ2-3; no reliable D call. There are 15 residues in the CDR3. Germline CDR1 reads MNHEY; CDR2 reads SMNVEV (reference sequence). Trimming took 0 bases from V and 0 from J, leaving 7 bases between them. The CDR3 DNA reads TGTGCCAGCAGTTTATCTTCACGGAGCACAGATACGCAGTATTTT. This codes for CASSLSSRSTDTQYF.

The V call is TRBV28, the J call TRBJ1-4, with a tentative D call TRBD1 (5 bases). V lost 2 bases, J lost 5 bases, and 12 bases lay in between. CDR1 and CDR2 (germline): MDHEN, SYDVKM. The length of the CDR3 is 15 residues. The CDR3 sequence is CASSLAGVRNEKLFF. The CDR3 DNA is TGTGCCAGCAGTTTAGCGGGGGTGAGGAATGAAAAACTGTTTTTT.

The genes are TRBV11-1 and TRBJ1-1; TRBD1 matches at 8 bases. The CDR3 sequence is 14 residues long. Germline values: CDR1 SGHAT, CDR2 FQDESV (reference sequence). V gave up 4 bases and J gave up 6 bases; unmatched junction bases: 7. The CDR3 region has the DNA TGTGCCAGCAGCTCTCCGGACAGGGTAGCTGAAGCTTTCTTT. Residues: CASSSPDRVAEAFF. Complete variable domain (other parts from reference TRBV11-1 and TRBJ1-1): EAEVAQSPRYKITEKSQAVAFWCDPISGHATLYWYRQILGQGPELLVQFQDESVVDDSQLPKDRFSAERLKGVDSTLKIQPAELGDSAMYLCASSSPDRVAEAFFGQGTRLTVV.